The clone carrying this T cell receptor beta chain was found many times. The authors enrolled newly diagnosed hyperthyroidism patients aged 18 to 65 with under 2 months' duration. Exclusion applied to patients with other autoimmune diseases, uncontrolled infections, pregnancy or lactation. This entry is derived from a study of Graves' ophthalmopathy and Graves' hyperthyroidism. As the template, RNA transcripts were used to amplify TCR beta CDR3 regions. Second-round multiplex PCR came after first-round RT-PCR with HTBI primers. TCRdb re-called the multiplex PCR reads with MiXCR, one entry per CDR3 protein. The data contain 900,000 to 1,200,000 distinct CDR3 sequences, 36% of them singletons. This CDR3 contains 14 residues. Germline V gene sequence: CDR1 DFQATT, CDR2 SNEGSKA (reference sequence). Trimming left V 4 bases short and J 3 bases short, with 15 bases between.

The sample consisted of peripheral blood or thyroid tissue (not recorded which). This TCR came from an adult man with Graves' hyperthyroidism. This chain uses TRBV20-1 with TRBJ1-2; D is uncertain. As DNA, the CDR3 is TGCAGTGCTAAAACCCTAGAAGGACACTATGGCTACACCTTC. Its protein product is CSAKTLEGHYGYTF.